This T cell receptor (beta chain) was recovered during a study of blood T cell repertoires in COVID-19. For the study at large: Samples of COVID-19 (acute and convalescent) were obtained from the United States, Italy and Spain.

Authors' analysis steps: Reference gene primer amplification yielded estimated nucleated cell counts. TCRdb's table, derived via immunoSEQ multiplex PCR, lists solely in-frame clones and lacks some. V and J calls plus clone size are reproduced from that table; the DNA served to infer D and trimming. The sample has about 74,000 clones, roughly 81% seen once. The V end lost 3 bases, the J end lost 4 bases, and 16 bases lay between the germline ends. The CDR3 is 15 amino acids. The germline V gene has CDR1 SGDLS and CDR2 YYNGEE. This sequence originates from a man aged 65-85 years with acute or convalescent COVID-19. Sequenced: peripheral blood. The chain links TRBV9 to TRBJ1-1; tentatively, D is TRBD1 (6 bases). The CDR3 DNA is TGTGCCAGCAGCGCTCCCGGGGGGCATGGCACTGAAGCTTTCTTT. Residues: CASSAPGGHGTEAFF.